The 30 T cell receptor beta chains listed next were all sequenced from one sample in a study of blood T cell repertoires in COVID-19. Some clones are missing from TCRdb's copy, which holds only in-frame ones; the method was immunoSEQ multiplex PCR. The profile shows 200,000 to 250,000 clones, over 80% of them singletons. The sequencing input was PBMCs or T cells enriched from blood (not recorded which). Receptor source: a young woman with acute COVID-19.

This rearrangement joins TRBV6-2 or TRBV6-3 to TRBJ2-5; D gene unclear. V dropped 2 bases and J dropped 5 bases, with 9 bases sitting between them. CDR3 length: 13 amino acids. Germline assignment: CDR1 MNHEY and CDR2 SVGEGT. The CDR3 sequence is CASSYGSFETQYF. The CDR3 region has the DNA TGTGCCAGCAGTTACGGTAGCTTTGAGACCCAGTACTTC.

The chain has TRBV12-3 or TRBV12-4 and TRBJ1-2; no firm D call. Trimming cost V 5 bases and J 4 bases, with 2 bases left between them. The CDR3 extends over 10 amino acids. The DNA of the CDR3 is TGTGCCAGCAGTCGCTATGGCTACACCTTC. Its protein is CASSRYGYTF.

The rearrangement joins TRBV3-1 (or the pseudogene TRBV3-2) to TRBJ1-1; D gene unclear. V dropped 5 bases and J dropped 1 base, with 14 bases sitting between them. The CDR3 spans 15 residues. CDR1 is LGHDT, CDR2 YNNKEL, per germline (reference sequence). The CDR3 DNA sequence: TGTGCCAGCAGCTCCTTCGAGGGCCCGAACACTGAAGCTTTCTTT. This translates into CASSSFEGPNTEAFF.

V and J are TRBV7-2 and TRBJ1-6; D ambiguous. This CDR3 is 17 amino acids long. CDR1 SGHTA and CDR2 FQGNSA come from the germline V gene. The germline V and J ends were trimmed by 1 base and 0 bases, with 10 bases remaining between them. The CDR3, as DNA: TGTGCCAGCAGCTTAGGTGTAGGGAGCTCCTATAATTCACCCCTCCACTTT. This sequence encodes CASSLGVGSSYNSPLHF. Complete variable domain (other parts from reference TRBV7-2 and TRBJ1-6): GAGVSQSPSNKVTEKGKDVELRCDPISGHTALYWYRQSLGQGLEFLIYFQGNSAPDKSGLPSDRFSAERTGGSVSTLTIQRTQQEDSAVYLCASSLGVGSSYNSPLHFGNGTRLTVT.

The chain couples TRBV10-1 to TRBJ2-3, with 9 nucleotides matching TRBD1. With 8 bases clipped from V and 6 bases from J, the junction kept 9 bases outside the gene matches. CDR3 size: 14 residues. From germline, CDR1 is WNHNN and CDR2 SYGVQD (reference sequence). The CDR3 loop reads CASSRDRESDTQYF. The CDR3, as DNA: TGCGCCAGCTCTCGGGACAGGGAATCCGATACGCAGTATTTT.

The chain carries TRBV30 and TRBJ1-1; D is perhaps TRBD1 (5 bases). The V gene's germline CDR1 is GTSNPN and CDR2 SVGIG (reference sequence). The V and J ends lost 7 bases and 5 bases respectively, with 23 bases between them. The CDR3 totals 15 residues. The CDR3 sequence: CAFLRDSSSRTEAFF. The DNA of the CDR3 is TGTGCCTTCCTCCGGGACTCCTCTTCCAGGACTGAAGCTTTCTTT.

This clone has just a few counts. The V call is TRBV7-2, the J call TRBJ1-6; D is unresolved. Between the trimmed V and J ends, which lost 1 base and 7 bases, there was a span of 14 bases. There are 16 residues in the CDR3. The germline V gene has CDR1 SGHTA and CDR2 FQGNSA. The CDR3: CASSLGGSGWNSPLHF. CDR3 bases: TGTGCCAGCAGCTTAGGAGGGTCGGGGTGGAATTCACCCCTCCACTTT. The entire variable domain, with the rest obtained from reference TRBV7-2 and TRBJ1-6, is as follows: GAGVSQSPSNKVTEKGKDVELRCDPISGHTALYWYRQSLGQGLEFLIYFQGNSAPDKSGLPSDRFSAERTGGSVSTLTIQRTQQEDSAVYLCASSLGGSGWNSPLHFGNGTRLTVT.

The genes are TRBV7-2 and TRBJ1-2; TRBD1 is a possible D gene (6 bases). Trimming left V 3 bases short and J 4 bases short, with 24 bases between. CDR1 is SGHTA, CDR2 FQGNSA, per germline. This CDR3 comprises 18 residues. CDR3 in DNA: TGTGCCAGCAGCTTCTCGGGGGGCAGGGCTGAGGGAATCTATGGCTACACCTTC. It is translated as CASSFSGGRAEGIYGYTF.

This chain joins TRBV6-5 and TRBJ2-7, with 7 bases fitting TRBD1. J lost 3 bases, V lost 4 bases, and 6 bases had no gene match. Germline V gene lookup returns CDR1 MNHEY and CDR2 SVGAGI. CDR3 length equals 14 residues. The CDR3 region is CASSSQGVFYEQYF. The CDR3 nucleotides are TGTGCCAGCAGTTCCCAGGGGGTTTTCTACGAGCAGTACTTC.

The rearrangement links TRBV3-1 (or the pseudogene TRBV3-2) to TRBJ2-1; 7 bases match TRBD2. The CDR3 is 14 amino acids. Germline V gives CDR1 LGHDT, CDR2 YNNKEL (reference sequence). The junction had 8 bases not matched to a gene; V was cut back by 4 bases and J by 8 bases. CDR3 sequence reads: CASSPFLADHEQFF. The CDR3 DNA is TGTGCCAGCAGCCCTTTCCTAGCGGACCATGAGCAGTTCTTC.

This clone was seen a handful of times. Other DNA sequences within the sample encode an identical CDR3. The DNA of the CDR3 is TGTGCCAGTAGTATCAGGGGAGACACTGAAGCTTTCTTT. Encoded protein: CASSIRGDTEAFF. The V call is TRBV19, the J call TRBJ1-1; D is perhaps TRBD1 (6 bases). Germline CDR1 is LNHDA and CDR2 is SQIVND (reference sequence). The V end lost 3 bases, the J end lost 3 bases, and 8 bases lay between the germline ends. The CDR3 runs 13 residues.

This chain links TRBV9 with TRBJ2-3, with 13 bases identical to TRBD2. The CDR3 is 16 amino acids. The germline CDR1 and CDR2 sequences are SGDLS and YYNGEE. V shed 3 bases and J 4 bases; nucleotides not matched to a gene: 5. CDR3 amino acids: CASSGPGLAGSDTQYF. The CDR3 region has the DNA TGTGCCAGCAGCGGACCGGGACTAGCGGGGTCAGATACGCAGTATTTT.

This clone was seen only once. CDR3 residues: CASKREANTGELFF. In DNA form, the CDR3 reads TGCGCCAGCAAACGGGAGGCCAACACCGGGGAGCTGTTTTTT. This chain uses TRBV5-1 with TRBJ2-2; 7 bases match TRBD2. V shed 6 bases, J shed 2 bases, and the junction held 4 bases outside the gene matches. The CDR3 has 14 amino acids. Germline CDR1 SGHRS, CDR2 YFSETQ.

This sequence joins TRBV5-5 and TRBJ1-2; the D is unclear. CDR1 is SGHKS and CDR2 is YYEKEE in the germline V gene (reference sequence). Deletions cut 2 bases from V and 7 bases from J, with 12 bases between. The CDR3 contains 13 residues. The CDR3 sequence is CASSFSGLGGYTF. The CDR3 region has the DNA TGTGCCAGCAGCTTCTCGGGATTGGGTGGCTACACCTTC.

The chain joins TRBV5-1 to TRBJ2-7; 8 nucleotides agree with TRBD1. Germline V gene sequence: CDR1 SGHRS, CDR2 YFSETQ. J gave up 0 bases and V 3 bases, and 5 bases lay outside the gene matches. The CDR3 has 15 residues. The CDR3 loop is CASSSDRVNSYEQYF. The CDR3 DNA is TGCGCCAGCAGCTCGGACAGGGTCAACTCCTACGAGCAGTACTTC.

The chain uses TRBV2 and TRBJ2-2; 9 bases are a match to TRBD2. Germline CDR1 and CDR2: SNHLY and FYNNEI. The CDR3 is made up of 16 amino acids. Trimming at V came to 7 bases and at J to 0 bases, leaving 6 bases not matched to a gene. The CDR3 DNA reads TGTGCCAGCAAGCCTAGCGGGAACGCGAACACCGGGGAGCTGTTTTTT. Amino acids: CASKPSGNANTGELFF.

J is TRBJ1-2 and V is TRBV7-2, with TRBD1 matching 9 bases. Germline trimming cut 5 bases from V and 1 base from J; bases unmatched to any gene: 14. The CDR3 covers 18 residues. The germline V gene encodes CDR1 SGHTA and CDR2 FQGNSA. The CDR3 bases are TGTGCCAGCAGCCTACAGGGGGCCGCTTGGGCGGGTAACTATGGCTACACCTTC. Translation: CASSLQGAAWAGNYGYTF.

In this sample, this clone turned up a few times. The rearrangement links TRBV27 to TRBJ1-4; maybe TRBD1 (6 bases). With 6 bases removed from V and 3 bases from J, the gap between germline ends came to 14 bases. Germline CDR1 is MNHEY and CDR2 is SMNVEV (reference sequence). The CDR3 contains 15 residues. This CDR3 is CASRRTGSPNEKLFF. The CDR3 region has the DNA TGTGCCAGCAGGCGAACAGGGTCGCCTAATGAAAAACTGTTTTTT.

CDR3 loop: CASSLLGGEAFF. The CDR3 DNA reads TGCGCCAGCAGCCTCTTGGGAGGTGAAGCTTTCTTT. The chain is built from TRBV4-1 and TRBJ1-1; D is unclear. The CDR3 consists of 12 residues. Germline V lookup: CDR1 MGHRA, CDR2 YSYEKL. V lost 4 bases and J 7 bases, leaving 10 bases between the germline ends.

The table lists this clone with a few counts. This chain uses TRBV3-1 (or the pseudogene TRBV3-2) with TRBJ1-5, with 8 nucleotides matching TRBD1. CDR3 length: 15 amino acids. CDR1 and CDR2 (germline): LGHDT, YNNKEL (reference sequence). V shed 4 bases and J 0 bases; nucleotides not matched to a gene: 2. The CDR3 sequence is CASSLTGGSNQPQHF. In DNA, the CDR3 is TGTGCCAGCAGCCTCACAGGGGGTAGCAATCAGCCCCAGCATTTT.

V and J are TRBV2 and TRBJ2-3; possible D gene TRBD2, 7 bases. Germline-derived CDR1 and CDR2 are SNHLY and FYNNEI. The V end was cut by 11 bases, the J end by 2 bases, with 20 bases between. The CDR3 runs 15 residues. The CDR3 DNA reads TGTGCCTTGCGCGGGGGCCCCCCCCTCACAGATACGCAGTATTTT. Translated, it gives CALRGGPPLTDTQYF.

V is TRBV7-2 and J is TRBJ2-7, with 8 positions matching TRBD1. Trimming at V came to 5 bases and at J to 1 base, leaving 4 bases not matched to a gene. Germline assignment: CDR1 SGHTA and CDR2 FQGNSA. The CDR3 sequence is 14 residues long. The CDR3 bases are TGTGCCAGCAGCCCTAGGACAGGGTCCTACGAGCAGTACTTC. Translation: CASSPRTGSYEQYF.

This clone showed up just a few times. The chain recombines TRBV5-4 with TRBJ1-6; TRBD1 agrees at 7 bases. CDR1 SGHNT and CDR2 YYREEE come from the germline V gene (reference sequence). This CDR3 spans 13 amino acids. V shed 4 bases and J 8 bases; nucleotides not matched to a gene: 3. The CDR3, as DNA: TGTGCCAGCAGCGTTACAGGGGATTCACCCCTCCACTTT. The encoded protein is CASSVTGDSPLHF.

The table lists this clone with a count of one. This chain links TRBV5-1 with TRBJ2-4; 10 nucleotides match TRBD2. The trim removed 0 bases at V and 2 bases at J, leaving 5 bases unmatched. The CDR3 loop spans 17 amino acids. CDR1 is SGHRS, CDR2 YFSETQ, per germline. For the CDR3, the DNA is TGCGCCAGCAGCTTGGAGAGGACTAGCGGACCCAAAAACATTCAGTACTTC. This codes for CASSLERTSGPKNIQYF.

The chain has TRBV3-1 (or the pseudogene TRBV3-2) and TRBJ2-7; no clear D. Trimming removed 1 base at V and 4 bases at J, with 5 bases between. This CDR3 has 12 residues. CDR1 and CDR2 (germline): LGHDT, YNNKEL (reference sequence). The CDR3 sequence: CASSQAEYEQYF. DNA of the CDR3: TGTGCCAGCAGCCAAGCTGAGTACGAGCAGTACTTC.

The chain couples TRBV12-3 or TRBV12-4 to TRBJ1-2; D is unresolved. The CDR3 has 13 amino acids. The ends were cut back, 5 bases at V and 5 bases at J, with 12 bases in the middle. The CDR3 loop reads CASSTGQTYGYTF. CDR3 sequence (DNA): TGTGCCAGCAGTACCGGTCAAACTTATGGCTACACCTTC.

The rearrangement uses TRBV5-1 and TRBJ2-5; 11 bases are a match to TRBD2. CDR3 length: 16 amino acids. The germline CDR1 and CDR2 sequences are SGHRS and YFSETQ. Germline trimming cut 0 bases from V and 1 base from J; bases unmatched to any gene: 2. In DNA, the CDR3 is TGCGCCAGCAGCTTGGCAGGGACTAGCGGCCAAGAGACCCAGTACTTC. Translating it yields CASSLAGTSGQETQYF.

CDR3 protein: CASSSKGTGELFF. The DNA for the CDR3 is TGTGCCAGCAGTTCGAAGGGGACCGGGGAGCTGTTTTTT. The chain has TRBV6-2 or TRBV6-3 and TRBJ2-2; possibly TRBD1 for D (5 bases). The CDR3 is 13 residues long. With 4 bases removed from V and 5 bases from J, the gap between germline ends came to 8 bases. Per germline, CDR1 MNHEY and CDR2 SVGEGT.

This clone was seen only a few times. The V gene is TRBV7-9, the J gene TRBJ1-6; D may be TRBD1 (6 bases). The CDR3 spans 15 residues. Germline CDR1 and CDR2: SEHNR and FQNEAQ (reference sequence). The V end lost 6 bases, the J end lost 9 bases, and 18 bases lay between the germline ends. The CDR3 spells CASSGTGQGRSPLHF. Here the CDR3 DNA reads TGTGCCAGCAGTGGGACGGGACAAGGACGTTCACCCCTCCACTTT.

The rearrangement joins TRBV6-4 to TRBJ2-1, with 9 bases aligning to TRBD2. The CDR3 extends over 15 amino acids. Germline CDR1 reads MRHNA; CDR2 reads SNTAGT. V shed 4 bases, J shed 4 bases, and the junction held 5 bases outside the gene matches. The chain's CDR3 is CASSVVAGAYNEQFF. CDR3 coding DNA: TGTGCCAGCAGTGTAGTAGCGGGGGCTTACAATGAGCAGTTCTTC.